This T cell receptor (beta chain) was sequenced during a study of cytomegalovirus exposure and HLA in healthy donors. PCR was performed using 60 Vbeta and 13 Jbeta primers. TCRdb's copy holds only in-frame clones and misses some; the assay was immunoSEQ multiplex PCR. The sample comprises under 200,000 clones, around four fifths of which are singletons, and around 1.9% rests with the top ten. The junction had 4 bases not matched to a gene; V was cut back by 6 bases and J by 0 bases. Looked up from germline, CDR1 is MNHNS and CDR2 is SASEGT. CDR3 length equals 15 residues. Concerning this clone itself: Its antigen is unidentified.

Overall study results and limits: Several of the most significant clusters were apparently associated with common viral pathogens in a later analysis.

The donors gave bone marrow, and they were healthy. The clonotype was recovered from a man aged 18 to 29 in good health and CMV-seronegative. The chain combines TRBV6-1 with TRBJ2-3; 9 nucleotides align to TRBD1. The sequenced sample was PBMCs. This chain's CDR3 is CASSTTGGSTDTQYF. DNA for the CDR3: TGTGCCAGCAGCACGACAGGGGGAAGCACAGATACGCAGTATTTT.